This T cell receptor beta chain was recorded in a study of cytomegalovirus exposure and HLA in healthy donors. Study context: Out of a few hundred genotyped donors, less than 90% belonged to the Caucasian-associated ancestry cluster. Study-wide findings and caveats: Cytomegalovirus status, reportedly, was diagnosed with high specificity and sensitivity by the classifier. Associated with cytomegalovirus, according to the listing, were around 170 TCR beta chains.

The PCR ran on 60 Vbeta and 13 Jbeta primers. As handled by the study authors: Per a later analysis, the number of unique TCR beta chains was approximately 80 million, of which 8.5 million to 11 million were shared. The protocol was immunoSEQ multiplex PCR, while the TCRdb copy is restricted to in-frame clones and leaves out a portion. The V and J calls and the clone size are those of that table, but D and trimming were determined from the DNA. The data hold 200,000 to 300,000 clones, with about 81% observed a single time. Concerning this clone itself: The antigen is undetermined.

The CDR3 extends over 14 amino acids. From germline, CDR1 is SGHTA and CDR2 FQGNSA. Trimming cost V 5 bases and J 1 base, with 10 bases left between them. Material: PBMCs. The V call is TRBV7-2, the J call TRBJ2-3; D is undetermined. This clonotype originated in a woman aged 40-49 years in good health and CMV-seropositive. The chain's CDR3 is CASSPNQGTDTQYF. For the CDR3, the DNA is TGTGCCAGCAGCCCGAACCAGGGCACAGATACGCAGTATTTT. The full variable domain, rest sourced from reference TRBV7-2 and TRBJ2-3, is GAGVSQSPSNKVTEKGKDVELRCDPISGHTALYWYRQSLGQGLEFLIYFQGNSAPDKSGLPSDRFSAERTGGSVSTLTIQRTQQEDSAVYLCASSPNQGTDTQYFGPGTRLTVL.